This paragraph reports one T cell receptor beta chain. Its target is not known. Constant-region reverse primers amplified full-length variable regions, followed by semi-nested Nested Universal Primer A PCR. TCRdb independently ran MiXCR on the 5' RACE reads; one entry per CDR3 protein. The sample includes about 40,000 distinct CDR3 sequences, roughly 31% of them seen just once. V was pared by 7 bases and J by 1 base, with 19 bases of the junction left unmatched. The V gene's germline CDR1 is MNHNS and CDR2 SASEGT. This CDR3 has 19 residues. Study observations and caveats: Tumor-infiltrating Treg TCR alpha and beta sequences overlapped most with tumor naive CD4+ T cells, then blood naive.

V is TRBV6-1 and J is TRBJ2-7; TRBD1 agrees at 10 bases. The receptor was derived from a female donor with breast cancer. The material sequenced was tumor-infiltrating memory CD4+ T cells sorted from the breast tumor. Subset reported: memory CD4+ T cells, CD4+CD45RO+CD25-. The CDR3 coding sequence is TGTGCCAGCATCCTCCGGGGGACAGGGGTCGGGGGAGGATCCTACGAGCAGTACTTC. Translating it yields CASILRGTGVGGGSYEQYF.